This T cell receptor (beta chain) was captured in a study of blood T cell repertoires in COVID-19. Study as a whole: Donors in the United States, Italy and Spain gave samples during acute or convalescent COVID-19. In each case, the material was cDNA or gDNA derived from T cells, B-cell-depleted T cells, or PBMCs.

As originally analysed: Nucleated cell counts were estimated from reference gene primer amplification. TCRdb's copy holds only in-frame clones and misses some; the assay was immunoSEQ multiplex PCR. V, J and clone size reflect that table, while D and trimming were determined from the DNA. The table shows hundreds of thousands of clones, with about 80% occurring only once. Trimming took 3 bases from V and 0 from J, leaving 12 bases between them. CDR3 length: 16 residues. The germline gives CDR1 MNHGY, CDR2 SAAAGT. This chain uses TRBV6-8 with TRBJ1-3; D unclear. Sequenced sample: peripheral blood. This receptor was obtained from an elderly woman with acute or convalescent COVID-19. CDR3: CASSYSAGCSGNTIYF. Here the CDR3 DNA reads TGTGCCAGCAGTTATTCGGCAGGCTGCTCTGGAAACACCATATATTTT.